Each of the 7 T cell receptor beta chains below was sequenced from the same sample in a study of blood T cell repertoires in COVID-19. Libraries were prepared by immunoSEQ multiplex PCR; TCRdb keeps only in-frame clonotypes and omits some of them. The sample contains about 36,000 clones, around 81% of which appear only once. Source material: peripheral blood. The receptors come from a human donor in a cohort sampled during active COVID-19.

The chain uses TRBV29-1 and TRBJ1-4, with D unresolved. Trimming pared 7 bases from V and 2 bases from J, leaving 14 bases between. The germline CDR1 and CDR2 sequences are SQVTM and ANQGSEA. This CDR3 has 14 residues. The CDR3 DNA is TGCAGCGGCCGCCGGGGTACGACTAATGAAAAACTGTTTTTT. Translated, it gives CSGRRGTTNEKLFF.

This clone showed up just once. The chain has TRBV4-2 and TRBJ2-1, with 7 bases fitting TRBD2. V trimming: 0 bases; J trimming: 7 bases; junction bases outside the gene matches: 6. The V gene's germline CDR1 is LGHNA and CDR2 YNFKEQ. The CDR3 runs 15 residues. CDR3 protein: CASSQDIAGRNEQFF. CDR3 sequence (DNA): TGTGCCAGCAGCCAAGATATAGCGGGCCGGAATGAGCAGTTCTTC.

J is TRBJ1-5 and V is TRBV11-1; 9 bases are shared with TRBD1. With V trimmed by 5 bases and J by 9 bases, 5 bases remained unmatched. This CDR3 spans 13 amino acids. Per the germline V gene, CDR1 is SGHAT and CDR2 is FQDESV (reference sequence). The CDR3 sequence: CASSRTGASPQHF. For the CDR3, the DNA is TGTGCCAGCAGCCGGACAGGGGCCTCGCCCCAGCATTTT.

The rearrangement links TRBV7-9 to TRBJ2-3, with D perhaps TRBD1 (7 bases). CDR3 length: 15 amino acids. Per the germline V gene, CDR1 is SEHNR and CDR2 is FQNEAQ (reference sequence). The ends were cut back, 2 bases at V and 5 bases at J, with 14 bases in the middle. The CDR3 here is CASSLMGRGEDTQYF. CDR3 nucleotides: TGTGCCAGCAGCTTAATGGGCAGGGGGGAAGATACGCAGTATTTT. The entire variable domain, with the rest obtained from reference TRBV7-9 and TRBJ2-3, is as follows: DTGVSQNPRHKITKRGQNVTFRCDPISEHNRLYWYRQTLGQGPEFLTYFQNEAQLEKSRLLSDRFSAERPKGSFSTLEIQRTEQGDSAMYLCASSLMGRGEDTQYFGPGTRLTVL.

This chain joins TRBV4-3 and TRBJ2-3, with 9 positions matching TRBD1. The CDR3 spans 14 residues. Trimming cost V 4 bases and J 5 bases; bases outside gene matches: 4. Per the germline V gene, CDR1 is LGHNA and CDR2 is YSLEER. CDR3 DNA: TGCGCCAGCAGCCTCCCGGGACAGGGAGATACGCAGTATTTT. Protein: CASSLPGQGDTQYF.

This clone appeared a few times. The chain joins TRBV7-8 to TRBJ1-2; TRBD1 is a possible D gene (6 bases). There are 12 residues in the CDR3. Germline V gene lookup returns CDR1 SGHVS and CDR2 FQNEAQ. Between the trimmed V and J ends, which lost 5 bases and 8 bases, there was a span of 12 bases. The CDR3 is CASSNNREGYTF. CDR3 DNA sequence: TGTGCCAGCAGCAACAACAGGGAGGGCTACACCTTC.

This clone was seen only once. The chain couples TRBV7-9 to TRBJ2-2; D may be TRBD1 (6 bases). Trimming took 9 bases from V and 1 from J, leaving 12 bases between them. Per the germline V gene, CDR1 is SEHNR and CDR2 is FQNEAQ (reference sequence). The CDR3 consists of 14 residues. Here the CDR3 DNA reads TGTGCCAGACAGGGTTTGATGAACACCGGGGAGCTGTTTTTT. Amino acid sequence: CARQGLMNTGELFF.